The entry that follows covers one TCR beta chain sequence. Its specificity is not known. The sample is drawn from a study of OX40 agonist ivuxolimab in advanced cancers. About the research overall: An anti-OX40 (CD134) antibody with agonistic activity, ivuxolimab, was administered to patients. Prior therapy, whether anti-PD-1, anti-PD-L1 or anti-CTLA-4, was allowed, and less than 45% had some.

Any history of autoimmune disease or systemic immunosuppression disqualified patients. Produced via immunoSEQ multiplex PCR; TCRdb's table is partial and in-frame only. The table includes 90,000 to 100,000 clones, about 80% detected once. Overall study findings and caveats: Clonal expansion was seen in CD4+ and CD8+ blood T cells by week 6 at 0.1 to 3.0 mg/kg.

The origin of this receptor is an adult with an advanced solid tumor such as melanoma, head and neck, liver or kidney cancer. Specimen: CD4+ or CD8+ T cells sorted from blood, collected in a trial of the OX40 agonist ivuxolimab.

The CDR3 is CASSSGAGANVLTF. DNA of the CDR3: TGTGCCAGCAGTTCAGGGGCTGGGGCCAACGTCCTGACTTTC. The chain carries TRBV6-5 and TRBJ2-6; a weak D match, TRBD1 (6 bases). The CDR3 sequence is 14 residues long. With 4 bases removed from V and 2 bases from J, the gap between germline ends came to 6 bases. Germline values: CDR1 MNHEY, CDR2 SVGAGI.